Listed here is a single T cell receptor beta chain. From germline, CDR1 is MNHNY and CDR2 SVGAGI (reference sequence). The CDR3 has 14 amino acids. V dropped 0 bases and J dropped 6 bases, with 12 bases sitting between them. This entry comes from a study of blood T cell repertoires in COVID-19. Using immunoSEQ multiplex PCR, the repertoire was profiled, and TCRdb retains in-frame clones only, with some absent. The data contain a few hundred thousand clones, approximately 90% of them seen just once; the ten biggest clones take up roughly a sixth. The V call is TRBV6-6, the J call TRBJ2-7; D might be TRBD2 (5 bases). Sequenced: peripheral blood. The TCR sequence derives from a man in his forties or fifties with COVID-19, enrolled during active disease. Here the CDR3 reads CASSYSLEAGEQYF. CDR3 DNA sequence: TGTGCCAGCAGTTACTCGTTAGAGGCGGGCGAGCAGTACTTC.